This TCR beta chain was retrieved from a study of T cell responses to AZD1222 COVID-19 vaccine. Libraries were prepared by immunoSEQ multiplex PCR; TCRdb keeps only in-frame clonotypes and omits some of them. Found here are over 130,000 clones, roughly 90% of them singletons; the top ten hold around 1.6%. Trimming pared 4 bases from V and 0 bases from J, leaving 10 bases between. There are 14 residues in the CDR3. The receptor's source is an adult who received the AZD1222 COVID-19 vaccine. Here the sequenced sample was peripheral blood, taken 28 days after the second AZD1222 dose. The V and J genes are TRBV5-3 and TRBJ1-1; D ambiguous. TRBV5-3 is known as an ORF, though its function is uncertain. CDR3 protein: CARSRATMNTEAFF. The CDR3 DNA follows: TGTGCCAGAAGCCGAGCGACAATGAACACTGAAGCTTTCTTT.